Sequencing of this TCR beta chain was carried out in a study of cytomegalovirus exposure and HLA in healthy donors. Nominally healthy donors were sampled, though unrecorded immune exposures were likely. With respect to this clone: Antigen unknown.

The CDR3 runs to 14 residues. Per the germline V gene, CDR1 is SNHLY and CDR2 is FYNNEI. V lost 4 bases and J lost 6; bases outside the gene matches: 3. With 60 Vbeta and 13 Jbeta primers, the PCR was carried out. Profiling relied on immunoSEQ multiplex PCR, and the TCRdb table lists in-frame clones only, not all of them. The table lists under 80,000 clones, about 70% of them singletons. Findings and limits, study-wide: Exclusion applied to some V segments, including TRBV6-2 and TRBV6-3, as they were indistinguishable.

The sequencing sample was made of PBMCs. The TCR was taken from a woman aged 25 to 39 in good health and CMV-seronegative. The chain combines TRBV2 with TRBJ2-1, with 10 positions matching TRBD2. The CDR3 bases are TGTGCCAGCAGTGCCGAGCGGGGGGGCAATGAGCAGTTCTTC. It encodes CASSAERGGNEQFF.